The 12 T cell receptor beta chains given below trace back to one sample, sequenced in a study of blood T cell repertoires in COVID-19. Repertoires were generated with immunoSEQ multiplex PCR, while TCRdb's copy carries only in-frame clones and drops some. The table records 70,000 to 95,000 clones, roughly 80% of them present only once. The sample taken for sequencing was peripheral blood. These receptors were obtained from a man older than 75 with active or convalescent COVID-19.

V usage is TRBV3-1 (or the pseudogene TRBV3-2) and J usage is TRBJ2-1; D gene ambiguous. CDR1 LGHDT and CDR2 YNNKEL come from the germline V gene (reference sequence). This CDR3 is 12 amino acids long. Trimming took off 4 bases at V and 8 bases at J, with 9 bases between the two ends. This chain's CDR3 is CASSPRGHEQFF. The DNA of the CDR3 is TGTGCCAGCAGCCCACGAGGCCATGAGCAGTTCTTC.

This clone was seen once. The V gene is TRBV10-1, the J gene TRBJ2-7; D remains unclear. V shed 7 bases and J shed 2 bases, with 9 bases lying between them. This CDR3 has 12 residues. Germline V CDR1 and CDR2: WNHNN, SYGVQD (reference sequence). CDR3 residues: CASTHSTYEQYV. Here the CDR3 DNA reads TGCGCCAGCACTCACAGCACCTACGAGCAGTACGTC.

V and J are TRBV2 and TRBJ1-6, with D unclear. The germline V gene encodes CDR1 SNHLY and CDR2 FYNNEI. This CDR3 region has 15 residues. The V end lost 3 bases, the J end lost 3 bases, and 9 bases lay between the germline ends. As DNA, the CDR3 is TGTGCCAGCAGTGATACACCGTTCTATAATTCACCCCTCCACTTT. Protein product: CASSDTPFYNSPLHF. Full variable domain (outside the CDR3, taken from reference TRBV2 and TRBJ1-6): EPEVTQTPSHQVTQMGQEVILRCVPISNHLYFYWYRQILGQKVEFLVSFYNNEISEKSEIFDDQFSVERPDGSNFTLKIRSTKLEDSAMYFCASSDTPFYNSPLHFGNGTRLTVT.

CDR3 loop: CASSRQGADNYGYTF. The DNA of the CDR3 is TGTGCCAGCAGCCGACAGGGGGCGGATAACTATGGCTACACCTTC. The chain uses TRBV7-9 and TRBJ1-2; TRBD1 matches 10 bases. The germline CDR1 and CDR2 sequences are SEHNR and FQNEAQ (reference sequence). The CDR3 is made up of 15 amino acids. Trimming removed 5 bases from V and 1 base from J; junction bases left unmatched: 4.

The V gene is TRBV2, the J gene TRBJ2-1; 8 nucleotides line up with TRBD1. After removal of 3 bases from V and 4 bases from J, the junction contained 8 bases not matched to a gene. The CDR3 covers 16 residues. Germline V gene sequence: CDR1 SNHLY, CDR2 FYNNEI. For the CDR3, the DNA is TGTGCCAGCAGTGATTTCCCCAGGGGGCGGTACAATGAGCAGTTCTTC. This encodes CASSDFPRGRYNEQFF. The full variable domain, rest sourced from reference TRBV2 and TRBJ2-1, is EPEVTQTPSHQVTQMGQEVILRCVPISNHLYFYWYRQILGQKVEFLVSFYNNEISEKSEIFDDQFSVERPDGSNFTLKIRSTKLEDSAMYFCASSDFPRGRYNEQFFGPGTRLTVL.

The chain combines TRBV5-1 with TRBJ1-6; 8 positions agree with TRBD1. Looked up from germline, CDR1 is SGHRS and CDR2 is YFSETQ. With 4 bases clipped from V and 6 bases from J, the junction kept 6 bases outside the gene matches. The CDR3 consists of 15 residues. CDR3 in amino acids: CASSGRQGSNSPLHF. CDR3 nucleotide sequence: TGCGCCAGCAGCGGACGACAGGGGAGTAATTCACCCCTCCACTTT.

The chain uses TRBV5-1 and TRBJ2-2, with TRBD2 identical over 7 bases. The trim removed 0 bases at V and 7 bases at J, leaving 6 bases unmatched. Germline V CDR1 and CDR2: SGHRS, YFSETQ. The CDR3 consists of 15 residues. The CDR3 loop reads CASSLDGRSGGELFF. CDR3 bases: TGCGCCAGCAGCTTGGACGGGAGGAGTGGCGGGGAGCTGTTTTTT. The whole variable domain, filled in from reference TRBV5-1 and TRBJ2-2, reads KAGVTQTPRYLIKTRGQQVTLSCSPISGHRSVSWYQQTPGQGLQFLFEYFSETQRNKGNFPGRFSGRQFSNSRSEMNVSTLELGDSALYLCASSLDGRSGGELFFGEGSRLTVL.

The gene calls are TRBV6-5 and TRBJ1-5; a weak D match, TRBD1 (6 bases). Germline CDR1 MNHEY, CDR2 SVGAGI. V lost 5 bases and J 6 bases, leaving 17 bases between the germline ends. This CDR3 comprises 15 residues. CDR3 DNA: TGTGCCAGCAGTCTACAGGGAGACTTGGGTCAGCCCCAGCATTTT. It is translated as CASSLQGDLGQPQHF.

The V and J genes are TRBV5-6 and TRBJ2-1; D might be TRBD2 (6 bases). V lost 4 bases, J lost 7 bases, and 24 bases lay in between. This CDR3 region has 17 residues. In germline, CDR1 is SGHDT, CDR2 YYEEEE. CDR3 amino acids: CASSPFWMAGTGNEQFF. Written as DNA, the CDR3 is TGTGCCAGCAGCCCCTTTTGGATGGCGGGAACGGGAAATGAGCAGTTCTTC.

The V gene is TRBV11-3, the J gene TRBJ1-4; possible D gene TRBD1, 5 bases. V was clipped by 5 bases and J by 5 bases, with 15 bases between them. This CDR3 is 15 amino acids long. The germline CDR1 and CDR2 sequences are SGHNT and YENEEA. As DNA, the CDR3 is TGTGCCAGCAGCGCAAGGGACTCTACGAATGAAAAACTGTTTTTT. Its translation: CASSARDSTNEKLFF.

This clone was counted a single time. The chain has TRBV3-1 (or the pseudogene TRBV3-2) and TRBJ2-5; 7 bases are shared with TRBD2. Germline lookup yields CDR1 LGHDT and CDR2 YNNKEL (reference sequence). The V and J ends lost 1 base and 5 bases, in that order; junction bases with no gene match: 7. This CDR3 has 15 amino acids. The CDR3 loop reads CASSQVGGIGETQYF. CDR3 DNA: TGTGCCAGCAGCCAAGTGGGAGGGATCGGGGAGACCCAGTACTTC.

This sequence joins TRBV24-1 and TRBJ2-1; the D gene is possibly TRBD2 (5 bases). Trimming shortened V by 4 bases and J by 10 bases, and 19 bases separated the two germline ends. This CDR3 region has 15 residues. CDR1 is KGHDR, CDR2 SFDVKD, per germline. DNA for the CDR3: TGTGCCACCAGTGACCTCACGCGGGTCATAAGGGAGCAGTTCTTC. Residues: CATSDLTRVIREQFF.